The 19 T cell receptor beta chains in this list originate from one sample, sequenced in a study of shared clonotypes between healthy human individuals. This table comes from immunoSEQ multiplex PCR, and its TCRdb copy is limited to in-frame clones, with some not included. The sample contains about 1.1 million clones, 70% to 85% of which appear only once. The sequenced sample consisted of memory CD4+ T cells from PBMCs. Indicated subset: CD45RA-negative fraction. These receptors were obtained from a man between 18 and 35 years old in good health. Some clones in this sample may be carry-over from other donors' samples.

The gene calls are TRBV7-3 and TRBJ2-1; 10 bases map to TRBD2. CDR3 size: 14 residues. V lost 5 bases to trimming and J lost 8 bases; unmatched junction nucleotides: 6. Germline loops: CDR1 SGHTA, CDR2 FQGTGA. The DNA for the CDR3 is TGTGCCAGCAGCCCCGCTAGCGGGAGCGATGAGCAGTTCTTC. Translation: CASSPASGSDEQFF.

This clone came up a few times. The chain has TRBV28 and TRBJ2-1; D may match TRBD1 or TRBD2 (7 bases each). The CDR3 extends over 16 amino acids. V was pared by 7 bases and J by 2 bases, with 18 bases between. Germline CDR1 and CDR2: MDHEN and SYDVKM. CDR3 loop: CASNGSTGRAYNEQFF. CDR3 in DNA: TGTGCCAGCAACGGTTCGACAGGGAGGGCCTACAATGAGCAGTTCTTC.

The rearrangement uses TRBV19 and TRBJ2-6; maybe TRBD1 (5 bases). The CDR3 spans 15 residues. Per germline, CDR1 LNHDA and CDR2 SQIVND (reference sequence). Deletions cut 6 bases from V and 2 bases from J, with 11 bases between. The CDR3 protein is CASRSGSAGANVLTF. The CDR3 bases are TGTGCCAGTAGATCAGGGTCTGCTGGGGCCAACGTCCTGACTTTC.

This rearrangement joins TRBV2 to TRBJ2-4; D is possibly TRBD1 or TRBD2 (5 bases each). This CDR3 comprises 17 residues. Germline V gene sequence: CDR1 SNHLY, CDR2 FYNNEI. V was clipped by 5 bases and J by 9 bases, with 26 bases between them. The CDR3 is CASSSRSPGAHNAIQYF. The DNA for the CDR3 is TGTGCCAGCAGTTCAAGATCACCCGGGGCCCATAACGCCATTCAGTACTTC.

The CDR3 protein is CASFASRAYGSHEQYF. CDR3 coding DNA: TGTGCCAGTTTCGCCAGCAGGGCCTATGGCAGCCACGAGCAGTACTTC. The chain recombines TRBV27 with TRBJ2-7; possibly TRBD1 for D (5 bases). The CDR3 runs 16 residues. Per the germline V gene, CDR1 is MNHEY and CDR2 is SMNVEV (reference sequence). The V end was cut by 9 bases, the J end by 5 bases, with 26 bases between.

The chain is built from TRBV9 and TRBJ2-4; 7 bases map to TRBD2. CDR3 length: 15 amino acids. J gave up 1 base and V 3 bases, and 4 bases lay outside the gene matches. Germline V gene data show CDR1 as SGDLS and CDR2 as YYNGEE. The CDR3 DNA reads TGTGCCAGCAGCGCCACTAGCGTCGCCAAAAACATTCAGTACTTC. Its translation: CASSATSVAKNIQYF.

V gene TRBV28 combines with J gene TRBJ1-3; D gene uncertain. V gave up 6 bases and J gave up 0 bases, with 18 bases separating them. CDR3 size: 17 residues. Germline loops: CDR1 MDHEN, CDR2 SYDVKM. The CDR3 reads CASSSAFTRSSGNTIYF. CDR3 nucleotide sequence: TGTGCCAGCAGCTCCGCCTTTACCAGAAGCTCTGGAAACACCATATATTTT.

This sequence joins TRBV18 and TRBJ2-7, with D maybe TRBD2 (5 bases). V lost 3 bases and J 2 bases, leaving 8 bases between the germline ends. The CDR3 is 13 residues long. The V gene's germline CDR1 is KGHSH and CDR2 LQKENI. The CDR3 DNA is TGTGCCAGCTCACCCGGGGATCCCTACGAGCAGTACTTC. As protein: CASSPGDPYEQYF.

V is TRBV6-6 and J is TRBJ2-5, with 8 bases lining up with TRBD2. The CDR3 totals 16 residues. The ends lost 0 bases at V and 4 bases at J; junction bases unmatched: 7. Germline loops: CDR1 MNHNY, CDR2 SVGAGI (reference sequence). As DNA, the CDR3 is TGTGCCAGCAGTTACTCGGCCTGGCTAGCGGGAGAGACCCAGTACTTC. Translation: CASSYSAWLAGETQYF.

The V and J genes are TRBV4-2 and TRBJ2-7; D is uncertain. Trimming cost V 7 bases and J 2 bases, with 18 bases left between them. Germline-derived CDR1 and CDR2 are LGHNA and YNFKEQ. The CDR3 runs to 15 residues. The CDR3 spells CASTPRRGVPYEQYF. CDR3 DNA sequence: TGTGCCAGCACCCCCAGGCGTGGGGTCCCCTACGAGCAGTACTTC.

The chain has TRBV30 and TRBJ2-1; possible D gene TRBD1, 6 bases. CDR1 is GTSNPN, CDR2 SVGIG, per germline (reference sequence). The ends were cut back, 3 bases at V and 7 bases at J, with 13 bases in the middle. The CDR3 totals 13 residues. CDR3 sequence: CAWRQGGVNEQFF. CDR3 sequence (DNA): TGTGCCTGGAGACAGGGTGGGGTTAATGAGCAGTTCTTC. Full variable domain (missing parts from reference TRBV30 and TRBJ2-1): SQTIHQWPATLVQPVGSPLSLECTVEGTSNPNLYWYRQAAGRGLQLLFYSVGIGQISSEVPQNLSASRPQDRQFILSSKKLLLSDSGFYLCAWRQGGVNEQFFGPGTRLTVL.

V and J are TRBV7-9 and TRBJ2-7; 7 bases line up with TRBD1. The CDR3 covers 14 residues. CDR1 and CDR2 from the germline V gene are SEHNR and FQNEAQ (reference sequence). V lost 3 bases to trimming and J lost 4 bases; unmatched junction nucleotides: 6. The DNA for the CDR3 is TGTGCCAGCAGCTTCGGGACAGCCAAGTACGAGCAGTACTTC. Translation: CASSFGTAKYEQYF.

The chain employs TRBV4-3 and TRBJ2-2, with D perhaps TRBD1 (6 bases). Germline V gene data show CDR1 as LGHNA and CDR2 as YSLEER. This CDR3 region has 18 residues. Trimming took 2 bases from V and 2 from J, leaving 18 bases between them. The CDR3 sequence is CASSQSGLPGHNTGELFF. As DNA, the CDR3 is TGCGCCAGCAGCCAAAGTGGGTTACCGGGACACAACACCGGGGAGCTGTTTTTT.

This clone was detected only once. This sequence joins TRBV5-6 and TRBJ2-7; a possible D gene is TRBD1 (5 bases). Trimming removed 1 base from V and 5 bases from J, with 10 bases in between. The germline V gene encodes CDR1 SGHDT and CDR2 YYEEEE. There are 13 residues in the CDR3. The CDR3 protein is CASSLWQGHEQYF. The CDR3 DNA sequence: TGTGCCAGCAGCTTGTGGCAGGGCCACGAGCAGTACTTC.

The chain has TRBV4-1 and TRBJ1-5, with D tentatively TRBD1 (5 bases). Germline-derived CDR1 and CDR2 are MGHRA and YSYEKL. V was clipped by 4 bases and J by 4 bases, with 14 bases between them. The CDR3 contains 15 residues. In nucleotides, the CDR3 is TGCGCCAGCAGCCGCGAGGCGGGGACTAATCAGCCCCAGCATTTT. Residues: CASSREAGTNQPQHF.

The V and J genes are TRBV27 and TRBJ2-1; 7 nucleotides line up with TRBD1. Trimming took 5 bases from V and 6 from J; bases not matched to a gene: 10. This CDR3 region has 15 residues. Germline CDR1 is MNHEY and CDR2 is SMNVEV (reference sequence). CDR3 loop: CASSIRGLVANEQFF. The CDR3 DNA reads TGTGCCAGCAGTATAAGGGGGCTGGTGGCCAATGAGCAGTTCTTC.

This chain links TRBV30 with TRBJ1-1, with a tentative D call TRBD1 (6 bases). This CDR3 has 13 amino acids. V was trimmed by 1 base and J by 7 bases, leaving 13 bases between them. Germline lookup yields CDR1 GTSNPN and CDR2 SVGIG (reference sequence). The CDR3 loop reads CAWSADRNGEAFF. DNA of the CDR3: TGTGCCTGGAGTGCGGACAGAAACGGTGAAGCTTTCTTT.

The rearrangement joins TRBV5-1 to TRBJ1-1, with 10 bases that match TRBD1. The CDR3 sequence is 15 residues long. Germline trimming cut 4 bases from V and 4 bases from J; bases unmatched to any gene: 7. CDR1 is SGHRS and CDR2 is YFSETQ in the germline V gene. CDR3 sequence (DNA): TGCGCCAGCAGCCTGGACAGGGGGATCTTCACTGAAGCTTTCTTT. The encoded protein is CASSLDRGIFTEAFF.

This clone has only a few counts. This rearrangement joins TRBV5-1 to TRBJ2-7, with 8 bases aligning to TRBD1. The CDR3 length is 16 residues. Germline trimming cut 0 bases from V and 3 bases from J; bases unmatched to any gene: 8. From germline, CDR1 is SGHRS and CDR2 YFSETQ. The CDR3: CASSLAGTGNLYEQYF. DNA for the CDR3: TGCGCCAGCAGCTTGGCCGGGACAGGAAACCTCTACGAGCAGTACTTC.